This entry lists 17 T cell receptor beta chains sequenced from one sample in a study of T cell repertoires in cytomegalovirus infection. TCRdb called the reads again in MiXCR, with one record for every CDR3 protein. The table has roughly 180,000 distinct CDR3 sequences, about a sixth seen once. Specimen: CD8+ T cells from PBMCs. The origin of the receptors is a human donor in good health (CMV status not recorded). Some clones in this sample may be carry-over from other donors' samples.

The chain carries TRBV29-1 and TRBJ2-1, with TRBD2 matching over 7 bases. The V gene's germline CDR1 is SQVTM and CDR2 ANQGSEA. V lost 7 bases, J lost 7 bases, and 7 bases stayed unmatched. The CDR3 length is 12 residues. The CDR3, as DNA: TGCAGCGCGGTGGGGGGAGGGAATGAGCAGTTCTTC. It codes for CSAVGGGNEQFF.

This clonotype was counted between two and nine times. The chain employs TRBV12-3 or TRBV12-4 and TRBJ1-3, with D hard to call. The CDR3 totals 11 residues. Trimming shortened V by 6 bases and J by 3 bases, and 3 bases separated the two germline ends. CDR3: CASSDGNTIYF. The CDR3 region has the DNA TGTGCCAGCAGCGATGGAAACACCATATATTTT.

Only a few counts were recorded for this clonotype. The rearrangement joins TRBV7-2 to TRBJ2-1; no clear D gene. This CDR3 region has 12 residues. V was pared by 5 bases and J by 3 bases, with 5 bases between. Germline-derived CDR1 and CDR2 are SGHTA and FQGNSA. The CDR3 nucleotides read TGTGCCAGCAGCCGCAACTACAATGAGCAGTTCTTC. Its protein is CASSRNYNEQFF. Variable domain in full (rest from reference TRBV7-2 and TRBJ2-1): GAGVSQSPSNKVTEKGKDVELRCDPISGHTALYWYRQSLGQGLEFLIYFQGNSAPDKSGLPSDRFSAERTGGSVSTLTIQRTQQEDSAVYLCASSRNYNEQFFGPGTRLTVL.

This chain uses TRBV6-2 or TRBV6-3 with TRBJ2-2; maybe TRBD2 (7 bases). With 4 bases removed from V and 0 bases from J, the gap between germline ends came to 12 bases. The CDR3 has 16 amino acids. Per the germline V gene, CDR1 is MNHEY and CDR2 is SVGEGT. The CDR3 protein is CASSFPRGPNTGELFF. CDR3 in DNA: TGTGCCAGCAGTTTTCCGCGGGGGCCGAACACCGGGGAGCTGTTTTTT.

V is TRBV6-2 or TRBV6-3 and J is TRBJ2-6, with 7 positions matching TRBD1. Germline-derived CDR1 and CDR2 are MNHEY and SVGEGT. The CDR3 is 18 residues long. Trimming at V came to 7 bases and at J to 0 bases, leaving 12 bases not matched to a gene. CDR3 loop: CASTFPRQGSSGANVLTF. CDR3 coding DNA: TGTGCCAGCACTTTCCCGCGACAGGGTAGCTCTGGGGCCAACGTCCTGACTTTC.

This clonotype has just a few counts. The J gene is TRBJ2-1, the V gene TRBV12-3 or TRBV12-4; a possible D gene is TRBD2 (6 bases). V was trimmed by 7 bases and J by 4 bases, leaving 17 bases between them. The CDR3 is 15 residues long. The CDR3 loop reads CASNQPGLGYNEQFF. As DNA, the CDR3 is TGTGCCAGCAACCAGCCGGGACTGGGGTACAATGAGCAGTTCTTC.

This clonotype was observed a single time. The chain employs TRBV20-1 and TRBJ1-4; D remains ambiguous. Germline CDR1 DFQATT, CDR2 SNEGSKA (reference sequence). V shed 6 bases and J shed 1 base, with 12 bases lying between them. The CDR3 is 14 amino acids. CDR3 sequence reads: CSAFKTGTNEKLFF. DNA for the CDR3: TGCAGTGCCTTCAAGACGGGAACTAATGAAAAACTGTTTTTT.

This clonotype was counted between two and nine times. The chain has TRBV20-1 and TRBJ1-5; the D gene is possibly TRBD1 (5 bases). Per the germline V gene, CDR1 is DFQATT and CDR2 is SNEGSKA (reference sequence). There are 13 residues in the CDR3. CDR3 coding DNA: TGCAGCTTTGAAAGGGGCAAACGACAGCCCCAGCATTTT. Translation: CSFERGKRQPQHF.

For the CDR3, the DNA is TGTGCCAGTACCCGACGAAGTGAAGCTTTCTTT. This codes for CASTRRSEAFF. The rearrangement links TRBV19 to TRBJ1-1; no firm D call. V lost 7 bases and J 7 bases, leaving 10 bases between the germline ends. The V gene's germline CDR1 is LNHDA and CDR2 SQIVND (reference sequence). The CDR3 covers 11 residues. Full variable domain (rest looked up from reference TRBV19 and TRBJ1-1): DGGITQSPKYLFRKEGQNVTLSCEQNLNHDAMYWYRQDPGQGLRLIYYSQIVNDFQKGDIAEGYSVSREKKESFPLTVTSAQKNPTAFYLCASTRRSEAFFGQGTRLTVV.

This clonotype turned up a few times. The chain uses TRBV12-3 or TRBV12-4 and TRBJ1-1; D might be TRBD1 (5 bases). With 3 bases removed from V and 6 bases from J, the gap between germline ends came to 11 bases. This CDR3 contains 13 residues. DNA of the CDR3: TGTGCCAGCAGTTTTGACCGGGGCGCTGAAGCTTTCTTT. Its translation: CASSFDRGAEAFF.

The rearrangement joins TRBV7-8 to TRBJ1-1; D is ambiguous. Looked up from germline, CDR1 is SGHVS and CDR2 is FQNEAQ. This CDR3 spans 13 amino acids. V was pared by 2 bases and J by 6 bases, with 10 bases between. DNA for the CDR3: TGTGCCAGCAGCTTATACCGGGAGGCTGAAGCTTTCTTT. Its translation is CASSLYREAEAFF.

The chain uses TRBV6-6 and TRBJ2-3; maybe TRBD2 (5 bases). The germline gives CDR1 MNHNY, CDR2 SVGAGI (reference sequence). The CDR3 covers 15 residues. Deletions cut 4 bases from V and 1 base from J, with 12 bases between. The CDR3 loop is CASSFQGLGTDTQYF. DNA for the CDR3: TGTGCCAGCAGTTTTCAAGGACTGGGCACAGATACGCAGTATTTT.

This clonotype was counted a few times. This sequence joins TRBV6-1 and TRBJ1-1; 10 nucleotides agree with TRBD1. V trimming: 5 bases; J trimming: 1 base; junction bases outside the gene matches: 7. The CDR3 has 16 amino acids. Germline lookup yields CDR1 MNHNS and CDR2 SASEGT. In nucleotides, the CDR3 is TGTGCCAGCAGTAACCGGGACAGGGGAAGGAACACTGAAGCTTTCTTT. It codes for CASSNRDRGRNTEAFF.

This clonotype appeared a few times. The chain is built from TRBV20-1 and TRBJ1-1; D is possibly TRBD1 (5 bases). The CDR3 totals 14 residues. Germline CDR1 DFQATT, CDR2 SNEGSKA (reference sequence). Trimming left V 5 bases short and J 0 bases short, with 13 bases between. CDR3 protein: CSAHWTHMNTEAFF. The CDR3 bases are TGCAGTGCTCACTGGACACACATGAACACTGAAGCTTTCTTT.

This clonotype was detected a few times. The chain combines TRBV12-3 or TRBV12-4 with TRBJ2-5, with 8 bases that match TRBD2. V dropped 7 bases and J dropped 5; count of bases not matched to a gene: 9. This CDR3 has 14 residues. The CDR3 coding sequence is TGTGCCAGCACCTCGGGGGGGCCTAGGGAGACCCAGTACTTC. Translated, it gives CASTSGGPRETQYF.

The chain couples TRBV9 to TRBJ2-1; D might be TRBD2 (5 bases). V gave up 4 bases and J gave up 7 bases, with 15 bases separating them. The CDR3 has 14 residues. Germline V gene data show CDR1 as SGDLS and CDR2 as YYNGEE. The CDR3 loop reads CASSPFAGRNEQFF. CDR3 DNA sequence: TGTGCCAGCAGCCCTTTCGCGGGTCGGAATGAGCAGTTCTTC.

The chain couples TRBV5-4 to TRBJ2-5; TRBD1 or TRBD2 may be the D gene (5 bases each). V lost 4 bases and J 5 bases, leaving 18 bases between the germline ends. Germline lookup yields CDR1 SGHNT and CDR2 YYREEE (reference sequence). The CDR3 is 15 amino acids. CDR3 DNA: TGTGCCAGCAGCCTACGGAGGCAGGGCCACGAGACCCAGTACTTC. Amino acids: CASSLRRQGHETQYF.